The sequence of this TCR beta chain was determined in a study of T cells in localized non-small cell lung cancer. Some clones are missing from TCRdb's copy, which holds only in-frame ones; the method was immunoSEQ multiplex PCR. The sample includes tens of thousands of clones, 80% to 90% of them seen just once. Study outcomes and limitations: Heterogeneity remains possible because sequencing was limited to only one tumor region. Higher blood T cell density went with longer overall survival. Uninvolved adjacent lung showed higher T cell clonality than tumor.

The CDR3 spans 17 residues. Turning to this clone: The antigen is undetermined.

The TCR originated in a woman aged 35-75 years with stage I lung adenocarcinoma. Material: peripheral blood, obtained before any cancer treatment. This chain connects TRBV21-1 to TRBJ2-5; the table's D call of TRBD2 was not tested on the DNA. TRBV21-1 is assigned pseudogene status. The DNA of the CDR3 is TGTGCCAGCAGCAAAGCGCTAACGGGGGGGCCGCGGGAGACCCAGTACTTC. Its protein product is CASSKALTGGPRETQYF.